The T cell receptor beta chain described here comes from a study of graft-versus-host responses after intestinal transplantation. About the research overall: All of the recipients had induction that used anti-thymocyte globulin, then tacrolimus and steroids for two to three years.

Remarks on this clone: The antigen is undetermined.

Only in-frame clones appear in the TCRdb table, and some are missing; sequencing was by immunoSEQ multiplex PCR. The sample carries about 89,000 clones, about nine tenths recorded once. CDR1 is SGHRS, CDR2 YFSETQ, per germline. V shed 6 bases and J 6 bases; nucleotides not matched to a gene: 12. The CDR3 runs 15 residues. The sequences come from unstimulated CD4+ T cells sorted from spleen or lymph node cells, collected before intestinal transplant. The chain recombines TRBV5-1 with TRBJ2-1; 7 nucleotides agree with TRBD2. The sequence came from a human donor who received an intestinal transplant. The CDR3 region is CASKATSTGGNEQFF. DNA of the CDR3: TGCGCCAGCAAGGCGACTAGTACGGGAGGCAATGAGCAGTTCTTC. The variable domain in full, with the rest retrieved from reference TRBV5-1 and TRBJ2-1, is KAGVTQTPRYLIKTRGQQVTLSCSPISGHRSVSWYQQTPGQGLQFLFEYFSETQRNKGNFPGRFSGRQFSNSRSEMNVSTLELGDSALYLCASKATSTGGNEQFFGPGTRLTVL.